This is a list of T cell receptor beta chains from one sample in a study of T cell repertoires in cytomegalovirus infection. Using its own MiXCR run on the reads, TCRdb lists one record per CDR3 protein. The repertoire consists of 100,000 to 150,000 distinct CDR3 sequences, with approximately 30% occurring once and the leading ten covering approximately 59%. Which antigens these TCRs recognize remains unknown. Specimen: CD8+ T cells from cultured PBMCs, collected from culture after CMV antigen stimulation. The origin of the receptors is a human donor in good health (CMV status not recorded). Some clones in this sample may be carry-over from other donors' samples. Each CDR3 is given with its conserved first and last residue. D genes are given only for firm matches. Size is omitted from some rows. Given values are once, few, many or a class for expanded clones.

CDR3 protein | CDR3 DNA | V gene | D gene | clone size | J gene
CASSDPNGSPLYGYTF | TGTGCCAGCAGTGACCCGAACGGGTCCCCCCTCTACGGCTACACCTTC | TRBV2 | NA | few | TRBJ1-2
CASSSDRGMNTEAFF | TGTGCCAGCAGTTCCGACAGGGGCATGAACACTGAAGCTTTCTTT | TRBV27 | TRBD1 | few | TRBJ1-1
CASSMTDREWSYNEQFF | TGTGCCAGCAGCATGACCGACAGGGAGTGGTCCTACAATGAGCAGTTCTTC | TRBV7-6 | TRBD1 | few | TRBJ2-1
CASRVLGSVVFETQYF | TGTGCCAGCAGGGTCCTTGGGAGCGTAGTATTTGAGACCCAGTACTTC | TRBV12-3/TRBV12-4 | NA | few | TRBJ2-5
CASSSERLNSQTVVTDTQYF | TGTGCCAGCAGCTCGGAGCGCCTAAATAGCCAAACAGTTGTCACAGATACGCAGTATTTT | TRBV7-9 | NA | few | TRBJ2-3
CASSLAGSGGLKEQYF | TGTGCCAGCAGCTTAGCGGGTTCAGGGGGCCTTAAGGAGCAGTACTTC | TRBV7-2 | TRBD1 | NA | TRBJ2-7
CASTLSILGHNEQFF | TGTGCCAGCACCCTTAGCATCTTGGGTCACAATGAGCAGTTCTTC | TRBV6-2/TRBV6-3 | NA | NA | TRBJ2-1
CASSAPGYAKNIQYF | TGTGCCAGCAGTGCTCCAGGGTACGCCAAAAACATTCAGTACTTC | TRBV6-1 | NA | NA | TRBJ2-4
CASSDQIQGLTNYGYTF | TGTGCCAGCAGCGACCAAATACAGGGCTTAACTAACTATGGCTACACCTTC | TRBV7-9 | NA | NA | TRBJ1-2
CASSAGLGGNEQFF | TGTGCCAGCAGCGCAGGACTAGGGGGCAATGAGCAGTTCTTC | TRBV7-9 | NA | NA | TRBJ2-1
CASSPTSYEQYF | TGTGCCAGCAGCCCCACCTCCTACGAGCAGTACTTC | TRBV7-9 | NA | many | TRBJ2-7
CASSLKRASSSGNTIYF | TGCGCCAGCAGTCTAAAGAGGGCATCTAGCTCTGGAAACACCATATATTTT | TRBV4-1 | NA | NA | TRBJ1-3
CASSDRANTGELFF | TGTGCCAGCAGTGACAGGGCCAACACCGGGGAGCTGTTTTTT | TRBV6-1 | NA | once | TRBJ2-2
CASSQDLQETQYF | TGCGCCAGCAGCCAAGACCTGCAAGAGACCCAGTACTTC | TRBV4-1 | NA | few | TRBJ2-5
CSARSARTGTIDEQFF | TGCAGTGCTAGGTCGGCCAGGACAGGGACAATCGATGAGCAGTTCTTC | TRBV20-1 | TRBD1 | NA | TRBJ2-1
CASSPRSSSCEQYF | TGTGCCAGCAGTCCACGGTCGAGCTCCTGCGAGCAGTACTTC | TRBV7-6 | NA | NA | TRBJ2-7
CACSLKRNQPQHF | TGTGCCTGCAGCTTAAAGAGGAATCAGCCCCAGCATTTT | TRBV7-6 | NA | once | TRBJ1-5
CASSQRKWSSENSPLHF | TGTGCCAGCAGTCAACGTAAATGGTCCTCCGAGAATTCACCCCTCCACTTT | TRBV6-1 | NA | NA | TRBJ1-6
CASSLPGSGTGDYNEQFF | TGTGCCAGCAGTTTACCCGGGTCCGGGACAGGGGACTACAATGAGCAGTTCTTC | TRBV28 | TRBD1 | few | TRBJ2-1
CASTLVQGHNEQFF | TGTGCCAGCACACTTGTTCAGGGGCACAATGAGCAGTTCTTC | TRBV27 | NA | few | TRBJ2-1